The entry that follows covers one T cell receptor beta chain sequence. Using immunoSEQ multiplex PCR, the repertoire was profiled, and TCRdb retains in-frame clones only, with some absent. The sample shows roughly 300,000 clones, roughly 87% of them seen only once. This specimen comes from a study of blood T cell repertoires in COVID-19. The recovered donors of Cohort 3 showed two negative PCRs, clearance, or symptom resolution. The CDR3 runs 15 residues. Germline assignment: CDR1 LGHDT and CDR2 YNNKEL (reference sequence). Trimming cost V 2 bases and J 8 bases, with 15 bases left between them. The sample taken for sequencing was PBMCs or T cells enriched from blood (not recorded which). This chain connects TRBV3-1 (or the pseudogene TRBV3-2) to TRBJ1-4, with D perhaps TRBD1 (5 bases). This receptor was taken from a woman in her thirties who had recovered from COVID-19. CDR3 sequence: CASSQSRVRREKLFF. The CDR3 region has the DNA TGTGCCAGCAGCCAATCCAGGGTTAGGCGGGAAAAACTGTTTTTT.